The 2 T cell receptor beta chains listed next were all sequenced from one sample in a study of blood T cell repertoires in COVID-19. Method: immunoSEQ multiplex PCR; TCRdb's copy keeps in-frame clones and lacks some. Among hundreds of thousands of clones listed, 86% were seen once. Input material: peripheral blood. All receptors come from a woman aged 25 to 39 with active or convalescent COVID-19.

This chain links TRBV7-6 with TRBJ1-6; D not certain. The V and J ends lost 5 bases and 7 bases respectively, with 12 bases between them. Germline CDR1 and CDR2: SGHVS and FNYEAQ. There are 14 residues in the CDR3. CDR3 region: CASSLGGGNSPLHF. CDR3 nucleotide sequence: TGTGCCAGCAGCCTCGGTGGAGGGAATTCACCCCTCCACTTT.

As concerns this clone: This CDR3 is also generated by other DNA sequences in the sample. This chain uses TRBV6-5 with TRBJ1-1, with a weak D call TRBD1 (5 bases). The CDR3 spans 13 residues. Germline-derived CDR1 and CDR2 are MNHEY and SVGAGI. V shed 2 bases and J shed 3 bases, with 7 bases lying between them. The CDR3 DNA reads TGTGCCAGCAGTTACGGAGGGGACACTGAAGCTTTCTTT. It specifies CASSYGGDTEAFF.